Given below is one T cell receptor (beta chain) in context. These data are taken from a study of T cell clones after liver transplantation. V lost 3 bases, J lost 0 bases, and 12 bases lay in between. Germline V gene sequence: CDR1 SGHTA, CDR2 FQGTGA. The CDR3 is 16 amino acids. Using immunoSEQ multiplex PCR, the repertoire was profiled, and TCRdb retains in-frame clones only, with some absent. There are tens of thousands of clones in the sample; around 90% occur only once, and 2% to 3% lies in the top ten. The source of this sequence is a human donor who received a liver transplant. The sequenced sample was CD4+ T cells from blood, obtained before liver transplant. The chain recombines TRBV7-3 with TRBJ2-1; TRBD2 might be the D (6 bases). CDR3 coding DNA: TGTGCCAGCAGCTTCGGTTCCGGGAGCTCCTACAATGAGCAGTTCTTC. This sequence encodes CASSFGSGSSYNEQFF. Together with reference TRBV7-3 and TRBJ2-1, the CDR3 gives the full variable domain: GAGVSQTPSNKVTEKGKYVELRCDPISGHTALYWYRQSLGQGPEFLIYFQGTGAADDSGLPNDRFFAVRPEGSVSTLKIQRTERGDSAVYLCASSFGSGSSYNEQFFGPGTRLTVL.